This record looks at one T cell receptor beta chain sequence and its context. This CDR3 region has 16 residues. V trimming: 3 bases; J trimming: 2 bases; junction bases outside the gene matches: 6. Germline V gene lookup returns CDR1 LNHDA and CDR2 SQIVND (reference sequence). The sample comes from a study of early T cells in non-severe SARS-CoV-2 infection. TCRdb independently ran MiXCR on the 5' RACE reads; one entry per CDR3 protein. The table includes around 30,000 distinct CDR3 sequences, 4.5% to 6.5% detected once. The sequence derives from an adult who was a healthcare worker with PCR-confirmed SARS-CoV-2 infection or an uninfected control (not recorded which). Input material: whole blood. This chain joins TRBV19 and TRBJ2-1; 8 bases are a match to TRBD2. In nucleotides, the CDR3 is TGTGCCAGTAGTATCACCAGCGGGAGCGCCTACAATGAGCAGTTCTTC. Its translation is CASSITSGSAYNEQFF.